This T cell receptor (beta chain) comes out of a study of T cell clones after liver transplantation. Study overall: In this trial, immunosuppression withdrawal was attempted within 2 years of liver transplant. Apart from three HCV-positive recipients, transplants were for non-autoimmune, non-viral reasons. The study's findings and limits: Donor-reactive sequences fell more than third party-reactive ones, suggesting partial deletion.

Turning to this clone: Its antigen is undetermined.

The V gene's germline CDR1 is LNHDA and CDR2 SQIVND (reference sequence). With 10 bases clipped from V and 4 bases from J, the junction kept 6 bases outside the gene matches. The length of the CDR3 is 12 residues. Assay: immunoSEQ multiplex PCR; the TCRdb copy retains only in-frame clones and omits some. The table has 15,000 to 20,000 clones, around 84% seen once; the top ten hold under 40%. The sequences come from CD8+ T cells from blood, collected less than 50 months after liver transplant. This chain uses TRBV19 with TRBJ1-2; TRBD1 aligns across 7 bases. The sequence was collected from a human patient who received a liver transplant. Some of the T cells might come from the graft donor. Written as DNA, the CDR3 is TGTGCCACCAGGGGGTATAGCTATGGCTACACCTTC. As protein: CATRGYSYGYTF.